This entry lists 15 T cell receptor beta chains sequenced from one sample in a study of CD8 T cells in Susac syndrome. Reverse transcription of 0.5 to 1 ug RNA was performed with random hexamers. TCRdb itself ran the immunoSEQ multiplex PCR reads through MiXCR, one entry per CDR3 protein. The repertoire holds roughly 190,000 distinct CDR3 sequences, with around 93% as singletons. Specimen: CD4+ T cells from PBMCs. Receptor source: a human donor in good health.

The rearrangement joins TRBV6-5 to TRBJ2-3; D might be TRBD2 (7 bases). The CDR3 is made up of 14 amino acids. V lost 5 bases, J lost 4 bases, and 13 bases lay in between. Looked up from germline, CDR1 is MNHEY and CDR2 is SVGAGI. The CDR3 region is CASSQGRGADTQYF. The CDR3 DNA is TGTGCCAGCAGTCAGGGGAGGGGGGCAGATACGCAGTATTTT.

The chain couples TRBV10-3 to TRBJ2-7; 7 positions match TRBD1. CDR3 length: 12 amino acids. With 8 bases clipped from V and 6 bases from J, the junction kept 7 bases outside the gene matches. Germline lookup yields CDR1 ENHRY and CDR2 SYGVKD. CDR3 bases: TGTGCCATCCGAGGGACAGCTTTCGAGCAGTACTTC. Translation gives CAIRGTAFEQYF.

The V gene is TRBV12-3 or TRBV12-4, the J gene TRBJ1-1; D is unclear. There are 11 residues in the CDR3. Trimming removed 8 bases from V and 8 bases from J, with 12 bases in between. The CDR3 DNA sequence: TGTGCCAGCCGCCGTGTTCTCGAAGCTTTCTTT. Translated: CASRRVLEAFF.

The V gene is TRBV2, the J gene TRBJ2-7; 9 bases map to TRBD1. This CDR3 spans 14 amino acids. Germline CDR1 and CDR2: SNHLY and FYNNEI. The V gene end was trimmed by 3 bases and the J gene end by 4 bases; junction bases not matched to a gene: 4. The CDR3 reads CASSDRTGEYEQYF. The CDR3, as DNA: TGTGCCAGCAGTGACCGGACAGGGGAGTACGAGCAGTACTTC.

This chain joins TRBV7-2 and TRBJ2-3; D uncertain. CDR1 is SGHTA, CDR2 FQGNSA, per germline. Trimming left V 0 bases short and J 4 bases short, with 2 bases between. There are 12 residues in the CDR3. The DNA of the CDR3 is TGTGCCAGCAGCTTAGCCTCAGATACGCAGTATTTT. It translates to CASSLASDTQYF. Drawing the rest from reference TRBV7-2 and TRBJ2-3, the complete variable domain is GAGVSQSPSNKVTEKGKDVELRCDPISGHTALYWYRQSLGQGLEFLIYFQGNSAPDKSGLPSDRFSAERTGGSVSTLTIQRTQQEDSAVYLCASSLASDTQYFGPGTRLTVL.

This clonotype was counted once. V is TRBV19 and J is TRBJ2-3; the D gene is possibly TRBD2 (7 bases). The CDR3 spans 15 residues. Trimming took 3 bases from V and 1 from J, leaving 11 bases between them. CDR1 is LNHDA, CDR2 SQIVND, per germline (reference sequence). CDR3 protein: CASSIGGGRTDTQYF. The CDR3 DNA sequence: TGTGCCAGTAGTATCGGCGGGGGCCGCACAGATACGCAGTATTTT.

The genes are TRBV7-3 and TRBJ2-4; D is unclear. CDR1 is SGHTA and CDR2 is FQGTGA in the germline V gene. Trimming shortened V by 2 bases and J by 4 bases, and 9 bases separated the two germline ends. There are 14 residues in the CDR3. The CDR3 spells CASSLPGTKNIQYF. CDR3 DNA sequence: TGTGCCAGCAGCTTACCAGGAACAAAAAACATTCAGTACTTC.

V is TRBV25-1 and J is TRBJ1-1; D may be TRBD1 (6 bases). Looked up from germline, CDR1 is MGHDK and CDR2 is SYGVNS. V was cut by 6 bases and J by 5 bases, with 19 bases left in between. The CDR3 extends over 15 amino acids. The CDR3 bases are TGTGCCAGCAGCGCGGGTCTGCGAAGGGGGACTGAAGCTTTCTTT. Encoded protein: CASSAGLRRGTEAFF.

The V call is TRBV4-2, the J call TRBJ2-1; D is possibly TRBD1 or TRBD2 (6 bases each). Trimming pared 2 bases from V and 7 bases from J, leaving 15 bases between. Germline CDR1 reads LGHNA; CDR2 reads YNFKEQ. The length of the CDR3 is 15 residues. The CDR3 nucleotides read TGTGCCAGCAGCCAAATGGGGGGCTTAAGGAATGAGCAGTTCTTC. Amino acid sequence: CASSQMGGLRNEQFF.

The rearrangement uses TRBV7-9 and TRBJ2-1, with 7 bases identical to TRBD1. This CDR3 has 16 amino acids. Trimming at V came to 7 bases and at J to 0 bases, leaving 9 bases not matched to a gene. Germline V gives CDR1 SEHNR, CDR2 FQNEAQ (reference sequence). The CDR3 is CASTLTGTFSYNEQFF. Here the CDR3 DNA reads TGTGCCAGCACCTTGACAGGGACATTCTCCTACAATGAGCAGTTCTTC. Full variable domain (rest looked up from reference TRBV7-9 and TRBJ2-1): DTGVSQNPRHKITKRGQNVTFRCDPISEHNRLYWYRQTLGQGPEFLTYFQNEAQLEKSRLLSDRFSAERPKGSFSTLEIQRTEQGDSAMYLCASTLTGTFSYNEQFFGPGTRLTVL.

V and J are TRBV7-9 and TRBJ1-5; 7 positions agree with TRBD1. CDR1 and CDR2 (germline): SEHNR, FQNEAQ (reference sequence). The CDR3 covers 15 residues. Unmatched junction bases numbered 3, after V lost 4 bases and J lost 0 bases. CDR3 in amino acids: CASSSNRGSNQPQHF. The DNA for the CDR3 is TGTGCCAGCAGCTCGAACAGGGGTAGCAATCAGCCCCAGCATTTT.

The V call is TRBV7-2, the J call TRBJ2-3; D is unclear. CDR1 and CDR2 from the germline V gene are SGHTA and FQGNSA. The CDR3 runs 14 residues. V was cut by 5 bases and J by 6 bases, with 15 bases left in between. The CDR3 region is CASSNRAPYDTQYF. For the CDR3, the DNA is TGTGCCAGCAGCAATCGAGCCCCGTACGATACGCAGTATTTT.

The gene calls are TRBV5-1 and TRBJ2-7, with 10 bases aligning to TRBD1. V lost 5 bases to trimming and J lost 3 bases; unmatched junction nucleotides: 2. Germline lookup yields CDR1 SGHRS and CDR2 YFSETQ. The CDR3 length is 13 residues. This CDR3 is CASRRDRGYEQYF. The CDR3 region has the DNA TGCGCCAGCAGAAGGGACAGGGGCTACGAGCAGTACTTC.

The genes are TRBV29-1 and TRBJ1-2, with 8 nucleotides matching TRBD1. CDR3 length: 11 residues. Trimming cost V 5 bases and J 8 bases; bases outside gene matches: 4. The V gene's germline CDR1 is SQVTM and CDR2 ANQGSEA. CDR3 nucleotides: TGCAGCGTTCAACAGGGGGGCGGCTACACCTTC. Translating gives CSVQQGGGYTF. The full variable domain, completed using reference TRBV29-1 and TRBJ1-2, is SAVISQKPSRDICQRGTSLTIQCQVDSQVTMMFWYRQQPGQSLTLIATANQGSEATYESGFVIDKFPISRPNLTFSTLTVSNMSPEDSSIYLCSVQQGGGYTFGSGTRLTVV.

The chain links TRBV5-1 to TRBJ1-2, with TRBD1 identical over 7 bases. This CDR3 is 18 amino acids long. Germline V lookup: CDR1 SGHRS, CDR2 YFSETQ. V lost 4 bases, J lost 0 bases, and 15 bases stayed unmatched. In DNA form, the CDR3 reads TGCGCCAGCAGCGTGGACAGGAGAGGTTTTGCCTCTAACTATGGCTACACCTTC. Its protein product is CASSVDRRGFASNYGYTF.